This T cell receptor beta chain was recorded in a study of ipilimumab plus nivolumab after autologous stem cell transplantation. In the study overall: Median doses per patient: roughly five ipilimumab, 7 to 9 nivolumab. Myeloma cases were transplant-naive high-risk or relapsed within 3 years post first autologous transplant.

Repertoires were generated with immunoSEQ multiplex PCR, while TCRdb's copy carries only in-frame clones and drops some. The sample holds about 47,000 clones, over 75% seen once. The V gene lost 4 bases and the J gene lost 5 bases, with 11 bases spanning the gap. Germline loops: CDR1 WNHNN, CDR2 SYGVQD (reference sequence). The CDR3 contains 13 residues. Patients got ipilimumab 1 mg/kg beginning 14 to 28 days post-transplant. The clonotype comes from a male donor with multiple myeloma. The sample here was PBMCs, taken in a trial of ipilimumab plus nivolumab as post-transplant consolidation. V and J are TRBV10-1 and TRBJ1-1; the D gene is possibly TRBD1 (5 bases). The CDR3 loop is CASSGPGQTEAFF. CDR3 nucleotides: TGCGCCAGCAGTGGACCAGGACAAACTGAAGCTTTCTTT.